The TCR beta chain under discussion was sequenced for a study of T cell responses to AZD1222 COVID-19 vaccine. Notes on the study in general: Variant regions that are unmutated are reportedly the target of nearly half of spike-specific TCRs. Females made up more of the donors, who were largely white British, and clonal diversity may have come out too low. Repertoire sampling happened only post peak T cell response.

Points on this clone: Its target is unknown.

There are 14 residues in the CDR3. V was pared by 5 bases and J by 7 bases, with 5 bases of the junction left unmatched. Germline V lookup: CDR1 SGHTA, CDR2 FQGTGA. Only in-frame clones appear in the TCRdb table, and some are missing; sequencing was by immunoSEQ multiplex PCR. Found here are 100,000 to 110,000 clones, around 87% of them singletons; the top ten hold roughly 4.2%. The receptor's source is an adult in good health. The starting material was peripheral blood, obtained on day 0 of MenACWY control vaccination. The rearrangement joins TRBV7-3 to TRBJ1-6, with 7 bases matching TRBD1. Here the CDR3 DNA reads TGTGCCAGCAGCCTCGGGACAGAGAATTCACCCCTCCACTTT. Its protein product is CASSLGTENSPLHF.